Below are 14 T cell receptor beta chains sequenced from a single sample in a study of blood T cell repertoires in COVID-19. Only in-frame clones appear in the TCRdb table, and some are missing; sequencing was by immunoSEQ multiplex PCR. This sample has under 80,000 clones, with over 85% found just once. The sequencing input was peripheral blood. Receptors were obtained from a human donor in a cohort sampled during active COVID-19.

This clone was seen only a few times. V gene TRBV2 combines with J gene TRBJ2-2; possibly TRBD1 for D (5 bases). Germline V gene data show CDR1 as SNHLY and CDR2 as FYNNEI. The V end was cut by 6 bases, the J end by 7 bases, with 9 bases between. There are 12 residues in the CDR3. The CDR3 DNA is TGTGCCAGCAGCAGGGAAGGCGGGGAGCTGTTTTTT. It codes for CASSREGGELFF.

The chain has TRBV7-2 and TRBJ2-1; D unresolved. The germline V gene has CDR1 SGHTA and CDR2 FQGNSA. V dropped 1 base and J dropped 3 bases, with 10 bases sitting between them. The CDR3 consists of 15 residues. The CDR3, as DNA: TGTGCCAGCAGCTTAGGGGCGCGCAGCTACAATGAGCAGTTCTTC. Translating it yields CASSLGARSYNEQFF.

The chain combines TRBV6-6 with TRBJ1-1; D remains ambiguous. The CDR3 loop spans 14 amino acids. In germline, CDR1 is MNHNY, CDR2 SVGAGI (reference sequence). The V end lost 7 bases, the J end lost 6 bases, and 18 bases lay between the germline ends. CDR3 region: CASNSAGRPAEAFF. The CDR3 region has the DNA TGTGCCAGCAATAGCGCAGGCCGTCCCGCTGAAGCTTTCTTT.

The chain combines TRBV24-1 with TRBJ2-6; possible D gene TRBD1, 6 bases. CDR3 length: 18 residues. The V end lost 3 bases, the J end lost 0 bases, and 14 bases lay between the germline ends. Germline V gene sequence: CDR1 KGHDR, CDR2 SFDVKD. The DNA of the CDR3 is TGTGCCACCAGTGATGGGTTGAGGGGGACCTCTGGGGCCAACGTCCTGACTTTC. It codes for CATSDGLRGTSGANVLTF.

The chain couples TRBV5-1 to TRBJ2-1; D might be TRBD1 (6 bases). This CDR3 spans 13 amino acids. The ends were cut back, 4 bases at V and 8 bases at J, with 13 bases in the middle. Germline-derived CDR1 and CDR2 are SGHRS and YFSETQ. The CDR3 sequence is CASSRGRTDEQFF. CDR3 coding DNA: TGCGCCAGCAGCCGGGGCAGGACAGATGAGCAGTTCTTC.

The chain uses TRBV5-1 and TRBJ1-2; 9 bases are shared with TRBD1. V shed 8 bases and J 8 bases; nucleotides not matched to a gene: 13. CDR1 is SGHRS, CDR2 YFSETQ, per germline. CDR3 length: 14 residues. The CDR3 region is CASHRGQGMWGYTF. The DNA of the CDR3 is TGCGCCAGTCACAGAGGACAGGGGATGTGGGGCTACACCTTC.

The J gene is TRBJ1-1, the V gene TRBV3-1 (or the pseudogene TRBV3-2); D call uncertain. CDR3 size: 12 residues. Looked up from germline, CDR1 is LGHDT and CDR2 is YNNKEL (reference sequence). V lost 8 bases and J lost 3, with 10 bases in between. The CDR3 sequence is CASGFVDTEAFF. The DNA for the CDR3 is TGTGCCAGCGGCTTCGTGGACACTGAAGCTTTCTTT.

This clone was recorded once. The gene calls are TRBV5-4 and TRBJ2-1, with 14 positions matching TRBD2. This CDR3 contains 16 residues. Per the germline V gene, CDR1 is SGHNT and CDR2 is YYREEE (reference sequence). The trim removed 0 bases at V and 8 bases at J, leaving 4 bases unmatched. The CDR3 region has the DNA TGTGCCAGCAGCTTGGCCCGGACTAGCGGGAGGTATGAGCAGTTCTTC. It encodes CASSLARTSGRYEQFF.

The chain combines TRBV15 with TRBJ2-1; D ambiguous. V lost 1 base to trimming and J lost 7 bases, with 5 bases between them. The CDR3 is 12 amino acids. Per the germline V gene, CDR1 is LNHNV and CDR2 is YYDKDF (reference sequence). The CDR3 nucleotides read TGTGCCACCAGCAGAGTCCCGAATGAGCAGTTCTTC. It codes for CATSRVPNEQFF.

The CDR3 region is CASSPRDSHEKLFF. The CDR3 nucleotides read TGTGCCAGCTCACCTCGGGACAGCCATGAAAAACTGTTTTTT. V is TRBV18 and J is TRBJ1-4; the match to TRBD1 covers 7 bases. CDR3 length equals 14 residues. V lost 3 bases, J lost 6 bases, and 4 bases stayed unmatched. The germline V gene has CDR1 KGHSH and CDR2 LQKENI.

This rearrangement joins TRBV7-8 to TRBJ1-3; 7 nucleotides match TRBD1. This CDR3 region has 16 residues. Per germline, CDR1 SGHVS and CDR2 FQNEAQ. The V segment lost 5 bases and the J segment 0 bases; nucleotides outside the gene matches: 7. The CDR3 DNA reads TGTGCCAGCAGCCCCAGGACAGGCAACTCTGGAAACACCATATATTTT. This gives the protein CASSPRTGNSGNTIYF.

The chain recombines TRBV5-8 with TRBJ1-1; D perhaps matches TRBD1 (5 bases). This CDR3 is built from 13 residues. CDR1 is SGHTS and CDR2 is YDEGEE in the germline V gene. V shed 5 bases and J shed 4 bases, with 12 bases lying between them. This CDR3 is CASRIQGGTEAFF. CDR3 sequence (DNA): TGTGCCAGCAGGATCCAGGGCGGCACTGAAGCTTTCTTT. The variable domain in full, completed from reference TRBV5-8 and TRBJ1-1, reads EAGVTQSPTHLIKTRGQQATLRCSPISGHTSVYWYQQALGLGLQFLLWYDEGEERNRGNFPPRFSGRQFPNYSSELNVNALELEDSALYLCASRIQGGTEAFFGQGTRLTVV.

The chain carries TRBV5-6 and TRBJ1-1, with D perhaps TRBD1 (5 bases). Trimming took 0 bases from V and 11 from J, leaving 11 bases between them. The V gene's germline CDR1 is SGHDT and CDR2 YYEEEE. CDR3 length: 12 residues. This CDR3 reads CASSLAGRGAFF. The CDR3, as DNA: TGTGCCAGCAGCTTGGCTGGTCGGGGGGCTTTCTTT.

V gene TRBV6-5 combines with J gene TRBJ2-7; D might be TRBD2 (6 bases). The V and J ends lost 10 bases and 0 bases respectively, with 13 bases between them. This CDR3 is built from 13 residues. Germline loops: CDR1 MNHEY, CDR2 SVGAGI. The chain's CDR3 is CATRVGGSYEQYF. CDR3 sequence (DNA): TGTGCCACCCGTGTGGGGGGCTCCTACGAGCAGTACTTC.